This TCR beta chain comes out of a study of blood T cell repertoires in COVID-19. On the study more broadly: Samples representing acute and convalescent COVID-19 were sourced from the United States, Italy and Spain.

The CDR3 runs 14 residues. Germline V CDR1 and CDR2: MNHEY, SVGAGI. V dropped 6 bases and J dropped 3; count of bases not matched to a gene: 6. Each participant's cohort was designated according to participant-reported clinical history. Sequencing was performed with immunoSEQ multiplex PCR; in TCRdb, only in-frame clones are kept and a portion is missing. The sample has roughly 220,000 clones, more than 70% seen once. The chain employs TRBV6-5 and TRBJ2-3; 7 bases match TRBD1. Input material: PBMCs or T cells enriched from blood (not recorded which). The TCR comes from a man aged 30 to 45 with acute COVID-19. DNA for the CDR3: TGTGCCAGCAGCCGCGACAGGGTGACAGATACGCAGTATTTT. Protein: CASSRDRVTDTQYF.